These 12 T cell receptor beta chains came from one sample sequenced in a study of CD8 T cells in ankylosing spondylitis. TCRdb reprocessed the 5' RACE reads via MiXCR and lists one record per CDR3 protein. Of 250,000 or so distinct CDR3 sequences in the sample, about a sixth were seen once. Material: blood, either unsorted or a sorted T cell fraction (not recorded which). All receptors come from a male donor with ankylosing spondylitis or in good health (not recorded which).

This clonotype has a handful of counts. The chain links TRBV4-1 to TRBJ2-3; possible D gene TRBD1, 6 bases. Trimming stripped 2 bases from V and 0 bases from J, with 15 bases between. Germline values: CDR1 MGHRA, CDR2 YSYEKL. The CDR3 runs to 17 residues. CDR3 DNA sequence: TGCGCCAGCAGCCAAAGGGTTCGGGACACTAGCACAGATACGCAGTATTTT. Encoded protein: CASSQRVRDTSTDTQYF.

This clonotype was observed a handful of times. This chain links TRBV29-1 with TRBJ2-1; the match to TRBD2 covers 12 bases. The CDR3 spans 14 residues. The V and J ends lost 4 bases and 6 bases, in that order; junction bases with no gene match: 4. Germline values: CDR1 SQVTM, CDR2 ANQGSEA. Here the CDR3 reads CSVGPSGRANEQFF. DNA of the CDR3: TGCAGCGTTGGACCTAGCGGGAGGGCCAATGAGCAGTTCTTC.

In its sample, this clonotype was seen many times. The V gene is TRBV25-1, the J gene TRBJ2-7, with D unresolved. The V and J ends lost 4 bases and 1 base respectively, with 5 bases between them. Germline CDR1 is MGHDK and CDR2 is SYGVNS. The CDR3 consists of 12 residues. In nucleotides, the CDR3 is TGTGCCAGCAGTGGGCAATCCTACGAGCAGTACTTC. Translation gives CASSGQSYEQYF.

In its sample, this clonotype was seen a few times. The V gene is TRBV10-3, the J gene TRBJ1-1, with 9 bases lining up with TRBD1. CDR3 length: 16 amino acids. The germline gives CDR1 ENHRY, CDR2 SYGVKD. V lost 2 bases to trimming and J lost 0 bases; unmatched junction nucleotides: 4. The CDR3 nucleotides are TGTGCCATCAGTGAGCCACAGGGGGCCATGAACACTGAAGCTTTCTTT. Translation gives CAISEPQGAMNTEAFF.

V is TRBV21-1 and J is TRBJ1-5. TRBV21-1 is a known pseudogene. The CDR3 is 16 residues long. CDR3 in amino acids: CASTQSVEGSSQPQHF. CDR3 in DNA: TGTGCCAGCACCCAAAGCGTCGAGGGAAGTTCTCAGCCCCAGCATTTT.

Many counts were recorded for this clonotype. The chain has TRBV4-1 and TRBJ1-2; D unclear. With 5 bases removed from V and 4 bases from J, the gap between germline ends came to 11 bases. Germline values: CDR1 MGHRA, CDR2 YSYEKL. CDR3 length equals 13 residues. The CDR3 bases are TGCGCCAGCAGCACACTTCCTGGCTATGGCTACACCTTC. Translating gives CASSTLPGYGYTF.

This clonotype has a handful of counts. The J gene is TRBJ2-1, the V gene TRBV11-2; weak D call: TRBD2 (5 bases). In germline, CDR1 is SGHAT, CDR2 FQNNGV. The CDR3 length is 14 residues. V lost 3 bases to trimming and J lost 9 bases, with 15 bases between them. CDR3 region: CASSLGVARVEQFF. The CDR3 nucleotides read TGTGCCAGCAGCTTGGGTGTAGCGCGGGTTGAGCAGTTCTTC.

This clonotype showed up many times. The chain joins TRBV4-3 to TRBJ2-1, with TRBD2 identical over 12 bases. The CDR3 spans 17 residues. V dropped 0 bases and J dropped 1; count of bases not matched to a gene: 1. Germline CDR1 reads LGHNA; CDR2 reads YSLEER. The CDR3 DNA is TGCGCCAGCAGCCAAGAGACTAGCGGGAGTTCCTACAATGAGCAGTTCTTC. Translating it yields CASSQETSGSSYNEQFF.

The chain's CDR3 is CASSSPGLAGDTQYF. DNA for the CDR3: TGTGCCAGCAGTTCCCCAGGACTAGCGGGGGATACGCAGTATTTT. The rearrangement uses TRBV27 and TRBJ2-3; 12 bases map to TRBD2. The CDR3 consists of 15 residues. With 4 bases clipped from V and 6 bases from J, the junction kept 5 bases outside the gene matches. Germline V CDR1 and CDR2: MNHEY, SMNVEV (reference sequence).

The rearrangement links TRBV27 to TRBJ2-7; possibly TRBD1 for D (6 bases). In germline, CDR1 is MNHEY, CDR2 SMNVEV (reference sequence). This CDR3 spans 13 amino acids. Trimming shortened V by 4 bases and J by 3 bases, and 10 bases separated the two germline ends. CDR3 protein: CASSYGQYYEQYF. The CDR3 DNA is TGTGCCAGCAGTTACGGACAGTACTACGAGCAGTACTTC.

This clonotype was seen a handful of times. CDR3 protein: CSAPAGYEQYF. CDR3 DNA sequence: TGCAGTGCGCCAGCGGGTTACGAGCAGTACTTC. The chain has TRBV20-1 and TRBJ2-7; D may be TRBD2 (6 bases). Trimming pared 6 bases from V and 4 bases from J, leaving 10 bases between. Germline V gives CDR1 DFQATT, CDR2 SNEGSKA (reference sequence). This CDR3 has 11 residues.

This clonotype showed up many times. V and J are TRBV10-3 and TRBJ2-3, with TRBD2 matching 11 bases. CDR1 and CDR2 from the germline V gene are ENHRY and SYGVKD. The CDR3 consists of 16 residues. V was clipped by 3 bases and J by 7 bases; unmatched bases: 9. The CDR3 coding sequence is TGTGCCATCAGTGATCCTAGCGGGAGGCCGGGGAATACGCAGTATTTT. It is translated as CAISDPSGRPGNTQYF.